Shown below are 15 T cell receptor beta chains from a single sample sequenced in a study of cytomegalovirus exposure and HLA in healthy donors. Primers: 60 Vbeta forward and 13 Jbeta reverse. Generated by immunoSEQ multiplex PCR, the TCRdb table keeps only in-frame clones and is missing some. The table includes about 150,000 clones, about 80% detected once. The specimen sequenced was PBMCs. Receptors were obtained from a woman in her thirties or forties in good health and CMV-seronegative.

For this clone: The same CDR3 can be traced to other DNA sequences in this sample. The rearrangement links TRBV19 to TRBJ1-5; no definite D call. The CDR3 is made up of 15 amino acids. Trimming left V 6 bases short and J 4 bases short, with 16 bases between. The V gene's germline CDR1 is LNHDA and CDR2 SQIVND (reference sequence). The CDR3 region has the DNA TGTGCCAGTAGCCTGACGGGAGCCTATAATCAGCCCCAGCATTTT. Its protein is CASSLTGAYNQPQHF.

V usage is TRBV28 and J usage is TRBJ1-2, with 9 positions matching TRBD1. The trim removed 6 bases at V and 0 bases at J, leaving 2 bases unmatched. CDR1 and CDR2 from the germline V gene are MDHEN and SYDVKM. This CDR3 has 14 amino acids. DNA of the CDR3: TGTGCCAGCAGCGGGGACAGGGCTAACTATGGCTACACCTTC. Translation gives CASSGDRANYGYTF.

The rearrangement links TRBV7-9 to TRBJ1-4, with 9 bases matching TRBD1. J lost 3 bases, V lost 3 bases, and 8 bases had no gene match. The V gene's germline CDR1 is SEHNR and CDR2 FQNEAQ (reference sequence). The CDR3 has 17 amino acids. Here the CDR3 DNA reads TGTGCCAGCAGCTTCCAGGATGGGACAGGGCCTAATGAAAAACTGTTTTTT. Translated: CASSFQDGTGPNEKLFF.

The V gene is TRBV19, the J gene TRBJ1-2, with 9 bases matching TRBD1. This CDR3 has 14 residues. From germline, CDR1 is LNHDA and CDR2 SQIVND (reference sequence). With 0 bases clipped from V and 6 bases from J, the junction kept 2 bases outside the gene matches. The CDR3 DNA reads TGTGCCAGTAGTATAGATGGGGACAGGGATGGCTACACCTTC. The encoded protein is CASSIDGDRDGYTF.

The table lists this clone with a count of one. V is TRBV5-4 and J is TRBJ1-3; the match to TRBD1 covers 8 bases. The CDR3 extends over 14 amino acids. After removal of 4 bases from V and 6 bases from J, the junction contained 6 bases not matched to a gene. From germline, CDR1 is SGHNT and CDR2 YYREEE (reference sequence). CDR3 loop: CASSQDRGTNTIYF. CDR3 in DNA: TGTGCCAGCAGCCAAGACAGGGGCACAAACACCATATATTTT.

This clone was counted only a few times. The chain carries TRBV4-1 and TRBJ2-7; 9 positions agree with TRBD1. Germline V gene lookup returns CDR1 MGHRA and CDR2 YSYEKL. The CDR3 is 14 amino acids. V shed 5 bases and J 5 bases; nucleotides not matched to a gene: 7. CDR3 in amino acids: CASSLRDRADEQYF. The CDR3, as DNA: TGCGCCAGCAGCTTACGGGACAGGGCGGACGAGCAGTACTTC.

About this clone itself: Relative to the germline gene, one junction end is altered; a read error may explain this. Additional DNA sequences in this sample encode the identical CDR3. V usage is TRBV5-1 and J usage is TRBJ1-1; D is possibly TRBD1 (5 bases). The length of the CDR3 is 13 residues. From germline, CDR1 is SGHRS and CDR2 YFSETQ. The CDR3 DNA is TGCGCCAGCAGCGCCCAGGGTTACACTGAAGCCTTCTTT. Its translation: CASSAQGYTEAFF.

This chain joins TRBV5-6 and TRBJ2-5; 8 bases map to TRBD1. The CDR3 sequence is 17 residues long. The junction had 11 bases not matched to a gene; V was cut back by 3 bases and J by 1 base. CDR1 SGHDT and CDR2 YYEEEE come from the germline V gene. The CDR3 DNA is TGTGCCAGCAGCTCGATTGGACAGGGAACCCTCCAAGAGACCCAGTACTTC. The encoded protein is CASSSIGQGTLQETQYF.

This rearrangement joins TRBV7-9 to TRBJ2-7; 8 positions agree with TRBD2. CDR3 length: 14 residues. Per the germline V gene, CDR1 is SEHNR and CDR2 is FQNEAQ (reference sequence). The trim removed 6 bases at V and 4 bases at J, leaving 8 bases unmatched. The CDR3 spells CASRQSAGGYEQYF. CDR3 nucleotides: TGTGCCAGCAGACAAAGCGCGGGAGGATACGAGCAGTACTTC. Together with reference TRBV7-9 and TRBJ2-7, the CDR3 gives the full variable domain: DTGVSQNPRHKITKRGQNVTFRCDPISEHNRLYWYRQTLGQGPEFLTYFQNEAQLEKSRLLSDRFSAERPKGSFSTLEIQRTEQGDSAMYLCASRQSAGGYEQYFGPGTRLTVT.

The CDR3: CASSVGPGVSGNTIYF. CDR3 nucleotide sequence: TGTGCCAGCAGCGTAGGGCCAGGCGTCTCTGGAAACACCATATATTTT. The chain recombines TRBV9 with TRBJ1-3, with D unclear. CDR3 size: 16 residues. V was clipped by 0 bases and J by 0 bases, with 10 bases between them. Germline loops: CDR1 SGDLS, CDR2 YYNGEE.

This clone was observed once. A junction boundary mismatches the germline segment, possibly from a read error. CDR3 protein: CASSYTDTKNSQYF. CDR3 DNA sequence: TGTGCCAGCAGTTACACGGACACAAAAAACAGTCAGTACTTC. The J gene is TRBJ2-4, the V gene TRBV6-5; TRBD1 might be the D (5 bases). There are 14 residues in the CDR3. From germline, CDR1 is MNHEY and CDR2 SVGAGI.

The chain carries TRBV10-3 and TRBJ2-7; D possibly corresponds to TRBD2 (5 bases). This CDR3 is built from 13 residues. V was pared by 11 bases and J by 3 bases, with 17 bases between. Looked up from germline, CDR1 is ENHRY and CDR2 is SYGVKD. The chain's CDR3 is CAARTRGGYEQYF. In nucleotides, the CDR3 is TGTGCCGCAAGGACTCGAGGCGGCTACGAGCAGTACTTC.

J is TRBJ2-2 and V is TRBV10-2; D is uncertain. The germline V and J ends were trimmed by 8 bases and 2 bases, with 9 bases remaining between them. Germline CDR1 WSHSY, CDR2 SAAADI. The CDR3 has 13 residues. CDR3 in DNA: TGCGCCAGCCTAGGAACCAACACCGGGGAGCTGTTTTTT. As protein: CASLGTNTGELFF.

The V and J genes are TRBV2 and TRBJ1-4; D remains ambiguous. This CDR3 is built from 12 residues. Germline V gene data show CDR1 as SNHLY and CDR2 as FYNNEI. The V end was cut by 7 bases, the J end by 9 bases, with 12 bases between. The chain's CDR3 is CASTSGGQKLFF. The CDR3, as DNA: TGTGCCAGCACCTCGGGCGGGCAAAAACTGTTTTTT. The full variable domain, in which reference TRBV2 and TRBJ1-4 provide the parts outside the CDR3, is EPEVTQTPSHQVTQMGQEVILRCVPISNHLYFYWYRQILGQKVEFLVSFYNNEISEKSEIFDDQFSVERPDGSNFTLKIRSTKLEDSAMYFCASTSGGQKLFFGSGTQLSVL.

Only one count was recorded for this clone. The gene calls are TRBV5-4 and TRBJ2-5, with 12 positions matching TRBD1. The CDR3 covers 15 residues. Per germline, CDR1 SGHNT and CDR2 YYREEE (reference sequence). J was trimmed by 10 bases and V by 2 bases; bases with no gene match: 9. In DNA form, the CDR3 reads TGTGCCAGCAGCTTTCTGGGACAGGGGGCTCTGGACCAGTACTTC. Translating it yields CASSFLGQGALDQYF. Full variable domain (missing parts from reference TRBV5-4 and TRBJ2-5): ETGVTQSPTHLIKTRGQQVTLRCSSQSGHNTVSWYQQALGQGPQFIFQYYREEENGRGNFPPRFSGLQFPNYSSELNVNALELDDSALYLCASSFLGQGALDQYFGPGTRLLVL.